This paragraph covers one T cell receptor beta chain sequence. The V gene lost 1 base and the J gene lost 5 bases, with 13 bases spanning the gap. The CDR3 totals 15 residues. Germline V gives CDR1 KGHDR, CDR2 SFDVKD. TCRdb reprocessed the RT-PCR reads via MiXCR and lists one record per CDR3 protein. The table includes about 110,000 distinct CDR3 sequences, 35% detected once. The data derive from a study of patients and donors after allogeneic stem cell transplantation. Sample: blood, either unsorted or a sorted T cell fraction (not recorded which). The TCR was taken from a human donor who was either an allogeneic HSCT recipient or a stem cell or donor lymphocyte infusion donor (not recorded which). It is not recorded whose cells these are; they may come from a transplant donor. This chain joins TRBV24-1 and TRBJ2-5, with D tentatively TRBD2 (5 bases). CDR3 sequence: CATSDLRDGGETQYF. CDR3 DNA sequence: TGTGCCACCAGTGATTTACGGGATGGCGGGGAGACCCAGTACTTC.